Here is one T cell receptor (beta chain) with its context. This CDR3 is built from 15 residues. CDR1 and CDR2 from the germline V gene are MGHRA and YSYEKL. V lost 4 bases and J 3 bases, leaving 16 bases between the germline ends. Produced via immunoSEQ multiplex PCR; TCRdb's table is partial and in-frame only. This sample has roughly 390,000 clones, with less than 85% found just once. The data were taken from a study of blood T cell repertoires in COVID-19. Study in general: From T cells, B-cell-depleted T cells, or PBMCs came the material, which was cDNA or gDNA.

What was sequenced was peripheral blood. The receptor was derived from a woman aged 18-29 years with acute or convalescent COVID-19. The chain joins TRBV4-1 to TRBJ2-7; no clear D gene. CDR3 region: CASSLDPGSNYEQYF. In DNA form, the CDR3 reads TGCGCCAGCAGCCTAGATCCGGGTTCAAACTACGAGCAGTACTTC.